The 8 T cell receptor beta chains listed next were all sequenced from one sample in a study of blood T cell repertoires in COVID-19 (dated by TCRdb to the early 2020s). Receptor libraries were prepared by the immunoSEQ multiplex PCR assay. Here the immuneACCESS table is served through TCRdb, limited to in-frame sequences with V and J called. Missing clones are a known gap in these copies; in checked studies unresolved V genes cover under half, and the rest lacks a known reason. The sample includes over 65,000 clones, with 70% to 90% observed a single time. Over 15% of the sample belongs to the ten largest clones. Material for sequencing was peripheral blood. The origin of the receptors is a man aged 80 or over with active or convalescent COVID-19.

This clone appeared a single time. The CDR3 loop is CASSEVRGGTGELFF. In nucleotides, the CDR3 is TGTGCCAGCAGTGAAGTCAGGGGCGGCACCGGGGAGCTGTTTTTT. The chain recombines TRBV2 with TRBJ2-2; the D gene is possibly TRBD1 (6 bases). Trimming shortened V by 1 base and J by 4 bases, and 10 bases separated the two germline ends. The CDR3 has 15 amino acids. Germline assignment: CDR1 SNHLY and CDR2 FYNNEI.

This clone is a singleton in its sample. This chain links TRBV24-1 with TRBJ1-2; no clear D. CDR3 length: 14 residues. Germline CDR1 and CDR2: KGHDR and SFDVKD. V lost 5 bases and J lost 1, with 10 bases in between. The DNA of the CDR3 is TGTGCCACCAGTGTAAACAGCCATAACTATGGCTACACCTTC. It codes for CATSVNSHNYGYTF.

The chain is built from TRBV28 and TRBJ1-5; D remains unclear. Per germline, CDR1 MDHEN and CDR2 SYDVKM. V gave up 7 bases and J gave up 4 bases, with 11 bases separating them. CDR3 length: 13 amino acids. The CDR3 DNA follows: TGTGCCAGCATTGTCGGGAAGAATCAGCCCCAGCATTTT. Its protein is CASIVGKNQPQHF.

This sequence joins TRBV4-2 and TRBJ2-6, with 8 bases fitting TRBD1. The CDR3 has 20 amino acids. V trimming: 2 bases; J trimming: 3 bases; junction bases outside the gene matches: 15. CDR1 is LGHNA and CDR2 is YNFKEQ in the germline V gene. The CDR3 reads CASSQSLTGTGTVGANVLTF. DNA for the CDR3: TGTGCCAGCAGCCAATCACTTACCGGGACAGGCACCGTTGGGGCCAACGTCCTGACTTTC.

This chain links TRBV5-1 with TRBJ1-4; D is uncertain. The germline CDR1 and CDR2 sequences are SGHRS and YFSETQ. With 3 bases removed from V and 7 bases from J, the gap between germline ends came to 16 bases. The CDR3 consists of 15 residues. In DNA, the CDR3 is TGCGCCAGCAGCTCTCTGACCCGGGAGGGTGAAAAACTGTTTTTT. It is translated as CASSSLTREGEKLFF.

The rearrangement uses TRBV1 and TRBJ2-2; TRBD2 reflects the table's D call only, with no check against the DNA. TRBV1 is recorded as a pseudogene. The CDR3 consists of 15 residues. CDR3 region: CTSSQEEYRLGELFF. In DNA, the CDR3 is TGCACCAGCAGCCAAGAGGAATATCGACTCGGGGAGCTGTTTTTT.

V is TRBV13 and J is TRBJ2-1; possibly TRBD1 for D (6 bases). V gave up 5 bases and J gave up 0 bases, with 14 bases separating them. The CDR3 loop spans 16 amino acids. Per the germline V gene, CDR1 is PRHDT and CDR2 is FYEKMQ (reference sequence). For the CDR3, the DNA is TGTGCCAGCAGCAATAGACAGGACGCCTCCTACAATGAGCAGTTCTTC. It encodes CASSNRQDASYNEQFF.

This chain uses TRBV11-2 with TRBJ2-2; 7 positions agree with TRBD1. Germline lookup yields CDR1 SGHAT and CDR2 FQNNGV. After removal of 5 bases from V and 3 bases from J, the junction contained 3 bases not matched to a gene. The CDR3 has 14 amino acids. CDR3 amino acids: CASSPTGDTGELFF. DNA for the CDR3: TGTGCCAGCAGCCCTACAGGGGACACCGGGGAGCTGTTTTTT.